A single sample gave rise to the 22 T cell receptor beta chains below, sequenced in a study of shared clonotypes between healthy human individuals. Here immunoSEQ multiplex PCR was the method, and the copy in TCRdb shows in-frame clones only, minus some. The sample carries 550,000 to 700,000 clones, roughly 73% recorded once. What was sequenced was memory CD4+ T cells sorted from blood. Subset meaning: CD45RA-negative fraction. The receptors originated from a young woman in good health.

This chain links TRBV6-1 with TRBJ1-1; D possibly corresponds to TRBD1 (6 bases). The CDR3 has 11 amino acids. Germline V gene data show CDR1 as MNHNS and CDR2 as SASEGT. V was clipped by 1 base and J by 11 bases, with 8 bases between them. This CDR3 reads CASSEGRGAFF. As DNA, the CDR3 is TGTGCCAGCAGTGAAGGTAGGGGGGCTTTCTTT.

V and J are TRBV21-1 and TRBJ2-5; the D call of TRBD1 is as the table states it, not checked on the DNA. TRBV21-1 represents a pseudogene. The length of the CDR3 is 14 residues. DNA of the CDR3: TGTGCCAGCAGCAAAGCGGGGCTCCAAGAGACCCAGTACTTC. Translation: CASSKAGLQETQYF.

V is TRBV18 and J is TRBJ2-3; 10 bases align to TRBD2. V lost 3 bases and J lost 1; bases outside the gene matches: 1. The CDR3 sequence is 15 residues long. The germline V gene encodes CDR1 KGHSH and CDR2 LQKENI. CDR3 region: CASSPGLAGTDTQYF. The DNA for the CDR3 is TGTGCCAGCTCACCTGGACTAGCGGGCACAGATACGCAGTATTTT.

The V call is TRBV19, the J call TRBJ1-1; no reliable D call. In germline, CDR1 is LNHDA, CDR2 SQIVND (reference sequence). The CDR3 totals 12 residues. Trimming took off 6 bases at V and 7 bases at J, with 12 bases between the two ends. CDR3: CASSTSGGEAFF. The CDR3 region has the DNA TGTGCCAGTAGCACCTCGGGTGGTGAAGCTTTCTTT.

This rearrangement joins TRBV7-6 to TRBJ1-5; perhaps TRBD1 as D (6 bases). CDR1 SGHVS and CDR2 FNYEAQ come from the germline V gene. The length of the CDR3 is 13 residues. The V end lost 3 bases, the J end lost 6 bases, and 9 bases lay between the germline ends. CDR3 sequence reads: CASSLGHSQPQHF. CDR3 nucleotides: TGTGCCAGCAGCTTGGGACATAGTCAGCCCCAGCATTTT.

The gene calls are TRBV7-9 and TRBJ1-4; D gene unclear. In germline, CDR1 is SEHNR, CDR2 FQNEAQ (reference sequence). Trimming cost V 5 bases and J 10 bases, with 14 bases left between them. This CDR3 comprises 13 residues. Written as DNA, the CDR3 is TGTGCCAGCAGCCCCGGGCACCTCCGAAAACTGTTTTTT. Protein product: CASSPGHLRKLFF. Filled out from reference TRBV7-9 and TRBJ1-4, the complete variable domain reads DTGVSQNPRHKITKRGQNVTFRCDPISEHNRLYWYRQTLGQGPEFLTYFQNEAQLEKSRLLSDRFSAERPKGSFSTLEIQRTEQGDSAMYLCASSPGHLRKLFFGSGTQLSVL.

Regarding this clone: In the same sample, other DNA sequences code for this CDR3. The chain recombines TRBV7-9 with TRBJ2-7, with D perhaps TRBD1 (5 bases). The CDR3 contains 12 residues. Trimming stripped 4 bases from V and 5 bases from J, with 9 bases between. CDR1 and CDR2 from the germline V gene are SEHNR and FQNEAQ (reference sequence). In nucleotides, the CDR3 is TGTGCCAGCAGCTCGCAGGGTGACGAGCAGTACTTC. Protein: CASSSQGDEQYF.

The CDR3 bases are TGTGCCAGCAGCTTAGCAGCACAGAAAGAGACCCAGTACTTC. Its translation is CASSLAAQKETQYF. V gene TRBV5-4 combines with J gene TRBJ2-5, with D unclear. Germline V gene lookup returns CDR1 SGHNT and CDR2 YYREEE (reference sequence). The CDR3 runs 14 residues. Trimming removed 2 bases at V and 3 bases at J, with 11 bases between.

The chain couples TRBV15 to TRBJ2-7; D tentatively fits TRBD1 or TRBD2 (5 bases each). Trimming took 0 bases from V and 5 from J, leaving 11 bases between them. This CDR3 contains 14 residues. Per the germline V gene, CDR1 is LNHNV and CDR2 is YYDKDF (reference sequence). The CDR3 here is CATSRDSRGDEQYF. The DNA for the CDR3 is TGTGCCACCAGCAGAGACTCGAGGGGAGACGAGCAGTACTTC.

This chain connects TRBV6-1 to TRBJ2-3; D gene uncertain. Germline V CDR1 and CDR2: MNHNS, SASEGT. This CDR3 spans 14 amino acids. Trimming took 1 base from V and 7 from J, leaving 12 bases between them. CDR3 region: CASSEGGRFYTQYF. As DNA, the CDR3 is TGTGCCAGCAGTGAAGGTGGGCGTTTTTATACGCAGTATTTT.

V gene TRBV6-5 combines with J gene TRBJ1-2; D is unresolved. This CDR3 has 14 residues. V lost 6 bases, J lost 6 bases, and 17 bases lay in between. Germline-derived CDR1 and CDR2 are MNHEY and SVGAGI. This CDR3 reads CASRRGRNPHGYTF. In DNA, the CDR3 is TGTGCCAGCAGGAGAGGCCGAAACCCCCATGGCTACACCTTC.

J is TRBJ2-7 and V is TRBV28; tentative D call: TRBD2 (7 bases). Trimming removed 5 bases at V and 3 bases at J, with 17 bases between. The CDR3 is made up of 15 amino acids. The germline V gene encodes CDR1 MDHEN and CDR2 SYDVKM. The CDR3 bases are TGTGCCAGCAGTGTCCCGGGGGGCAGGCTCTACGAGCAGTACTTC. Translating gives CASSVPGGRLYEQYF.

J is TRBJ2-2 and V is TRBV7-3, with D perhaps TRBD1 or TRBD2 (5 bases each). Trimming removed 2 bases from V and 6 bases from J, with 10 bases in between. The CDR3 sequence is 14 residues long. The germline gives CDR1 SGHTA, CDR2 FQGTGA. DNA of the CDR3: TGTGCCAGCAGCTTAGGGGGTTTAGCCGGGGAGCTGTTTTTT. It specifies CASSLGGLAGELFF.

With respect to this clone: Additional DNA sequences in this sample encode the identical CDR3. This chain links TRBV5-1 with TRBJ2-1, with 7 bases identical to TRBD2. Looked up from germline, CDR1 is SGHRS and CDR2 is YFSETQ. Trimming cost V 0 bases and J 4 bases; bases outside gene matches: 4. The CDR3 has 15 residues. CDR3 DNA sequence: TGCGCCAGCAGCTTGGCGTCTAGCGGATACAATGAGCAGTTCTTC. Protein sequence: CASSLASSGYNEQFF. Drawing the rest from reference TRBV5-1 and TRBJ2-1, the complete variable domain is KAGVTQTPRYLIKTRGQQVTLSCSPISGHRSVSWYQQTPGQGLQFLFEYFSETQRNKGNFPGRFSGRQFSNSRSEMNVSTLELGDSALYLCASSLASSGYNEQFFGPGTRLTVL.

Remarks on this clone: Other DNA sequences from this sample encode an identical CDR3 as well. DNA of the CDR3: TGTGCCAGTACCACGGTTAGCAATCAGCCCCAGCATTTT. Translation gives CASTTVSNQPQHF. The chain joins TRBV19 to TRBJ1-5, with D unclear. The CDR3 contains 13 residues. The V end was cut by 7 bases, the J end by 0 bases, with 7 bases between. The germline CDR1 and CDR2 sequences are LNHDA and SQIVND (reference sequence).

CDR3 residues: CASSRTSGSSYEQYF. In nucleotides, the CDR3 is TGTGCCAGCAGCCGCACTAGCGGTAGCTCCTACGAGCAGTACTTC. The chain has TRBV14 and TRBJ2-7; 8 nucleotides match TRBD2. Germline-derived CDR1 and CDR2 are SGHDN and FVKESK. The V segment lost 4 bases and the J segment 0 bases; nucleotides outside the gene matches: 5. The CDR3 consists of 15 residues.

This chain uses TRBV19 with TRBJ2-7, with TRBD2 matching 9 bases. The CDR3 is 13 amino acids. In germline, CDR1 is LNHDA, CDR2 SQIVND (reference sequence). With V trimmed by 9 bases and J by 2 bases, 5 bases remained unmatched. The CDR3 loop is CARGTSITYEQYF. The DNA of the CDR3 is TGTGCCAGAGGGACTAGCATTACCTACGAGCAGTACTTC.

The rearrangement links TRBV30 to TRBJ2-1; D is uncertain. Trimming left V 0 bases short and J 8 bases short, with 14 bases between. This CDR3 contains 14 residues. Germline CDR1 is GTSNPN and CDR2 is SVGIG (reference sequence). The CDR3 DNA reads TGTGCCTGGAGTGTTTCGGGCCAGCAGCATGAGCAGTTCTTC. Amino acid sequence: CAWSVSGQQHEQFF.

This chain connects TRBV27 to TRBJ2-7, with D perhaps TRBD1 or TRBD2 (6 bases each). CDR3 length: 14 residues. The germline V gene encodes CDR1 MNHEY and CDR2 SMNVEV (reference sequence). With 3 bases removed from V and 7 bases from J, the gap between germline ends came to 16 bases. CDR3 bases: TGTGCCAGCAGTTTGGAGGGGGAACCTTGGGAGCAGTACTTC. Translated, it gives CASSLEGEPWEQYF.

This chain connects TRBV7-9 to TRBJ2-5; D perhaps matches TRBD1 (6 bases). The CDR3 extends over 16 amino acids. V dropped 5 bases and J dropped 2 bases, with 18 bases sitting between them. Germline CDR1 SEHNR, CDR2 FQNEAQ (reference sequence). In DNA form, the CDR3 reads TGTGCCAGCAGCCCGAAACCCAGGGGCCTACAAGAGACCCAGTACTTC. Translation: CASSPKPRGLQETQYF.

V gene TRBV29-1 combines with J gene TRBJ2-7; D call uncertain. The ends were cut back, 4 bases at V and 0 bases at J, with 7 bases in the middle. CDR3 length: 12 amino acids. Germline V gene sequence: CDR1 SQVTM, CDR2 ANQGSEA. The CDR3 is CSVAGNSYEQYF. The DNA for the CDR3 is TGCAGCGTTGCGGGCAACTCCTACGAGCAGTACTTC.

The V and J genes are TRBV7-6 and TRBJ2-3; D tentatively fits TRBD1 or TRBD2 (5 bases each). Per germline, CDR1 SGHVS and CDR2 FNYEAQ. Trimming pared 1 base from V and 14 bases from J, leaving 16 bases between. This CDR3 contains 13 residues. The CDR3 is CASSLGGTAPRYF. CDR3 coding DNA: TGTGCCAGCAGCTTAGGTGGGACGGCTCCGCGGTATTTT.